This is a list of T cell receptor beta chains from one sample in a study of beta chain features in type 1 diabetes. TCRdb's copy holds only in-frame clones and misses some; the assay was immunoSEQ multiplex PCR. The sample yields 300,000 to 450,000 clones, over 9.5% seen once. The specimen sequenced was naive CD4+ T cells from blood. These receptors were obtained from a young woman with type 1 diabetes. Both conserved end residues are part of each CDR3. The D gene is left open where the match is weak. Rows may omit the clone size; those that give it use once, few, many or a size class.

abundance | j_gene | d_gene | v_gene | CDR3nt | CDR3aa
few | TRBJ2-7 | . | TRBV7-2 | TGTGCCAGCAGCTACCGTCAGGGCTTCTACGAGCAGTACTTC | CASSYRQGFYEQYF
. | TRBJ2-3 | TRBD2 | TRBV7-2 | TGTGCCAGCAGCTCGTCCCGGGACTATCAAGATACGCAGTATTTT | CASSSSRDYQDTQYF
few | TRBJ2-1 | TRBD2 | TRBV28 | TGTGCCAGCAGTTTTGGGTTAGCGGGGGTGAAAAGCTCCTACAATGAGCAGTTCTTC | CASSFGLAGVKSSYNEQFF
. | TRBJ1-4 | . | TRBV18 | TGTGCCAGCTCACTAGCAGACGAAAAACTGTTTTTT | CASSLADEKLFF
few | TRBJ1-2 | . | TRBV5-4 | TGTGCCAGCAGCCCAGACAGAGGCTATGGCTACACCTTC | CASSPDRGYGYTF
. | TRBJ2-1 | TRBD2 | TRBV19 | TGTGCCAGTAGTATAGCTAGCGGGTATGATGAGCAGTTCTTC | CASSIASGYDEQFF
few | TRBJ2-2 | TRBD1 | TRBV19 | TGTGCCAGTAGCCAGACAGGGGGCCGGACCGGGGAGCTGTTTTTT | CASSQTGGRTGELFF
many | TRBJ2-5 | TRBD1 | TRBV23-1 | TGCGCCAGCACCCTGACAGGGGGAGAGACCCAGTACTTC | CASTLTGGETQYF
few | TRBJ2-3 | TRBD2 | TRBV28 | TGTGCCAGCAGTCGACTAGCGGGAGCAGATACGCAGTATTTT | CASSRLAGADTQYF
few | TRBJ2-3 | TRBD2 | TRBV30 | TGTGCCTGGAGTGTACTAGCGGGAGGGGTTACAGATACGCAGTATTTT | CAWSVLAGGVTDTQYF
few | TRBJ1-4 | . | TRBV5-1 | TGCGCCAGCAGCTATTCGAGGCCGGGGAATGAAAAACTGTTTTTT | CASSYSRPGNEKLFF
. | TRBJ2-7 | . | TRBV11-2 | TGTGCCAGCAGCTTAGTGGCCGGGGCCTACGAGCAGTACTTC | CASSLVAGAYEQYF
. | TRBJ1-2 | . | TRBV18 | TGTGCCAGCTCACCAGAGTCTAACTATGGCTACACCTTC | CASSPESNYGYTF
few | TRBJ1-5 | . | TRBV6-1 | TGTGCCTTACGCGACGGACACCTCTCGAGGCAGCCCCAGCATTTT | CALRDGHLSRQPQHF
few | TRBJ2-1 | TRBD2 | TRBV29-1 | TGCAGCGTCCTACCAGCGGGAGTCTACAATGAGCAGTTCTTC | CSVLPAGVYNEQFF
few | TRBJ2-3 | TRBD2 | TRBV7-3 | TGTGCCAGCAGCTTTCTAGCGGGAGCCCTAGATACGCAGTATTTT | CASSFLAGALDTQYF
. | TRBJ2-3 | . | TRBV9 | TGTGCCAGCAGCGTAGGTCCAGTCCGGGTCACAGATACGCAGTATTTT | CASSVGPVRVTDTQYF
. | TRBJ1-6 | TRBD1 | TRBV11-2 | TGTGCCAGCAGCTTTCGGGACAGGGGGAGTTCACCCCTCCACTTT | CASSFRDRGSSPLHF
. | TRBJ2-7 | TRBD1 | TRBV4-3 | TGCGCCAGCAGCCCCGGACTGGACAGGGCAGTCGACGAGCAGTACTTC | CASSPGLDRAVDEQYF
once | TRBJ2-7 | . | TRBV7-8 | TGTGCCAGCAGCCCCCGAGGAGGCGCTAGCTCCTACGAGCAGTACTTC | CASSPRGGASSYEQYF
. | TRBJ1-2 | . | TRBV7-2 | TGTGCCAGCAGCTTCAGGCAGTTCGACTATGGCTACACCTTC | CASSFRQFDYGYTF
. | TRBJ2-2 | TRBD2 | TRBV18 | TGTGCCAGCTCACCGAGGGACTACGGGGAGCTGTTTTTT | CASSPRDYGELFF
few | TRBJ1-4 | . | TRBV30 | TGTGCCTGGAGTGTACAAGGAGGGGTTAATGAAAAACTGTTTTTT | CAWSVQGGVNEKLFF
. | TRBJ2-7 | . | TRBV18 | TGTGCCAGCTCACCACCGGGGGGCGAGCAGTACTTC | CASSPPGGEQYF
. | TRBJ1-1 | TRBD1 | TRBV28 | TGTGCCAGCAGTTGGGACAGGGACAGCACTGAAGCTTTCTTT | CASSWDRDSTEAFF
. | TRBJ2-7 | TRBD1 | TRBV16 | TGTGCCAGCAGCCAGGGGGACAGTGCGTCCGAGCAGTACTTC | CASSQGDSASEQYF
few | TRBJ2-1 | TRBD1 | TRBV25-1 | TGTGCCAGCAGTGACCTGGACCCTCGACAGGGGGTGGCCAATGAGCAGTTCTTC | CASSDLDPRQGVANEQFF
. | TRBJ1-4 | . | TRBV9 | TGTGCCAGCAGCCCAAACCCGGGGAGGGACGAAAAACTGTTTTTT | CASSPNPGRDEKLFF
few | TRBJ1-2 | . | TRBV5-4 | TGTGCCAGCAGCTTGGGGGGGGACTATGGCTACACCTTC | CASSLGGDYGYTF
. | TRBJ2-5 | TRBD2 | TRBV13 | TGTGCCAGCAGCTTAGGGGGCGGCGGGGGGCCCTTCGGGGTGACCCAGTACTTC | CASSLGGGGGPFGVTQYF
. | TRBJ1-2 | TRBD1 | TRBV5-4 | TGTGCCAGCAGCTTTACAGGGGGTGGCTACACCTTC | CASSFTGGGYTF
. | TRBJ1-1 | . | TRBV7-2 | TGTGCCAGCAGCCGAGGTCCAGAAGCTTTCTTT | CASSRGPEAFF
few | TRBJ1-1 | TRBD1 | TRBV13 | TGTGCCAGCAGCTTGACAGGGGCGTCTAACACTGAAGCTTTCTTT | CASSLTGASNTEAFF
. | TRBJ1-1 | TRBD1 | TRBV18 | TGTGCCAGCTCCCCTAATCGGGACAGCGAAGCTTTCTTT | CASSPNRDSEAFF
. | TRBJ2-3 | . | TRBV11-3 | TGTGCCAGCAGCTTAAGTCCCAGAAGCACAGATACGCAGTATTTT | CASSLSPRSTDTQYF
few | TRBJ2-7 | TRBD2 | TRBV5-1 | TGCGCCAGCAGCTTGGGGGGGACTAGCGGGAGTGACTACGAGCAGTACTTC | CASSLGGTSGSDYEQYF
few | TRBJ2-3 | TRBD1 | TRBV29-1 | TGCAGCCAGAGTGCCGGGACAGGGGGCACAGATACGCAGTATTTT | CSQSAGTGGTDTQYF
few | TRBJ1-1 | TRBD1 | TRBV29-1 | TGCAGCGTTGGGACAGGGTGGAACACTGAAGCTTTCTTT | CSVGTGWNTEAFF
. | TRBJ1-1 | . | TRBV7-9 | TGTGCCAGCAGCTTGGAGGGGGAAGCTTTCTTT | CASSLEGEAFF
few | TRBJ1-1 | TRBD1 | TRBV30 | TGTGCCTGGAGGGGGACAGGGGCCTGGTACACTGAAGCTTTCTTT | CAWRGTGAWYTEAFF
few | TRBJ1-1 | TRBD1 | TRBV11-2 | TGTGCCAGCAGACTTCCAGGGGGCACTGAAGCTTTCTTT | CASRLPGGTEAFF
few | TRBJ2-3 | TRBD2 | TRBV7-2 | TGTGCCAGCAGCGCCTCCCGAATGCTAGGCGGGAGGGCAGATACGCAGTATTTT | CASSASRMLGGRADTQYF
once | TRBJ1-1 | . | TRBV28 | TGTGCCAGCAGTTCCAACCTACGACAGCACACTGAAGCTTTCTTT | CASSSNLRQHTEAFF
. | TRBJ2-2 | . | TRBV6-5 | TGTGCCAGCAGTTACTCGATGGGAGCGAACACCGGGGAGCTGTTTTTT | CASSYSMGANTGELFF
. | TRBJ1-2 | . | TRBV30 | TGTGCCTGGAGAGCGGGGTTCATCTATGGCTACACCTTC | CAWRAGFIYGYTF
few | TRBJ1-2 | . | TRBV4-3 | TGCGCCAGCAGCCAAGAAGGGACACCCCTTACCTATGGCTACACCTTC | CASSQEGTPLTYGYTF
. | TRBJ2-5 | . | TRBV27 | TGTGCCAGCAGTCCCCAGGGAGAGACCCAGTACTTC | CASSPQGETQYF
few | TRBJ2-2 | . | TRBV28 | TGTGCCAGCAGTCCCTACGGGGAGCTGTTTTTT | CASSPYGELFF
. | TRBJ2-3 | . | TRBV5-4 | TGTGCCAGCAGCTTGGACCCGACTTCGATAGATACGCAGTATTTT | CASSLDPTSIDTQYF
few | TRBJ1-2 | . | TRBV4-3 | TGCGCCAGCAGCCAAGATCCAGGGGACTATGGCTACACCTTC | CASSQDPGDYGYTF
few | TRBJ1-5 | TRBD1 | TRBV7-9 | TGTGCCAGCAACGACAGGGGGGACCAGCCCCAGCATTTT | CASNDRGDQPQHF
few | TRBJ2-7 | . | TRBV10-3 | TGTGCCATCAGTGAGTCTACAAGCTACGAGCAGTACTTC | CAISESTSYEQYF
. | TRBJ1-5 | TRBD1 | TRBV28 | TGTGCCAGCCTACGGACAGGCACAACTCATCAGCCCCAGCATTTT | CASLRTGTTHQPQHF
. | TRBJ2-3 | TRBD2 | TRBV5-7 | TGTGCCAGCAGCTTGCCAGTAGGGCGGGGGGTCTCCCCAGATACGCAGTATTTT | CASSLPVGRGVSPDTQYF
few | TRBJ2-7 | TRBD1 | TRBV15 | TGTGCCACCAGCAGAGACCGGGACAGGGTATACGAGCAGTACTTC | CATSRDRDRVYEQYF
few | TRBJ2-7 | TRBD1 | TRBV7-2 | TGTGCCAGCAGCGTCGGACAGGGGGGCGAGCAGTACTTC | CASSVGQGGEQYF
. | TRBJ1-5 | . | TRBV15 | TGTGCCACCAGCAGAGGGGAGGGTCTTCTTGGCAATCAGCCCCAGCATTTT | CATSRGEGLLGNQPQHF